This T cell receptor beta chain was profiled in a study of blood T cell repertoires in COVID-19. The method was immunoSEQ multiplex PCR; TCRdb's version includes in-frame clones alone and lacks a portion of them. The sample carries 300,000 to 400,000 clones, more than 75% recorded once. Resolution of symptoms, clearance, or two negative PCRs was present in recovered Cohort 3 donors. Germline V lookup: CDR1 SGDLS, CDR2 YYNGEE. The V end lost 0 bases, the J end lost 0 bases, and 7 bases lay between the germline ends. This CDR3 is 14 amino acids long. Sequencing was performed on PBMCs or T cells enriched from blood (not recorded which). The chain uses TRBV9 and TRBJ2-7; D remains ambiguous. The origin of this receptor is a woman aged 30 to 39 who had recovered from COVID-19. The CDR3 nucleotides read TGTGCCAGCAGCGTAGGCAGCGTCTCCTACGAGCAGTACTTC. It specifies CASSVGSVSYEQYF.